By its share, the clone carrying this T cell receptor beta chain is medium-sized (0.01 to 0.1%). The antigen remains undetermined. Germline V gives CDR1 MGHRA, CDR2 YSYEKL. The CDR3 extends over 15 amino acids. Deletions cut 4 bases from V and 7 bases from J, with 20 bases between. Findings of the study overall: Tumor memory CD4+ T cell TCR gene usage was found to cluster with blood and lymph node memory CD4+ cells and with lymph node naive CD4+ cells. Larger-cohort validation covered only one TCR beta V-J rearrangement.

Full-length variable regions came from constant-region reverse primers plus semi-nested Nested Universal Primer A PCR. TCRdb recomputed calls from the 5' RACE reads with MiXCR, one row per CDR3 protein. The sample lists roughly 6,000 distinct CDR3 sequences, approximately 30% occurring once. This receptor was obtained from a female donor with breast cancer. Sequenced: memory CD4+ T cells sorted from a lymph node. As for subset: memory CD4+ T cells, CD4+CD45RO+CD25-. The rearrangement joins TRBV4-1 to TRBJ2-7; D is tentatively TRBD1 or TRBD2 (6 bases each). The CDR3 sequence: CASSRATGAPGEQYF. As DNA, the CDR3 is TGCGCCAGCAGCCGCGCCACGGGGGCCCCGGGGGAGCAGTACTTC.